This T cell receptor (beta chain) was documented in a study of metastatic and nonmetastatic thyroid tumors. This clone was detected only once. TCRdb called clones again from the PCR reads with MiXCR. The sample carries approximately 58,000 clones, roughly 20% recorded once. Thyroid surgery took place with no prior treatment in any patient. Germline CDR1 reads SGHRS; CDR2 reads YFSETQ. The V and J ends lost 0 bases and 7 bases respectively, with 11 bases between them. There are 13 residues in the CDR3. Sequencing was carried out using blood. The receptor was isolated from a female donor with papillary thyroid cancer or a benign thyroid nodule (not recorded which). Some clones in this sample may be carry-over from other donors' samples. The chain links TRBV5-1 to TRBJ2-7; D is perhaps TRBD1 (5 bases). The CDR3 nucleotides are TGCGCCAGCAGCTTGGAGGGGTGCAGTGAGCAGTACTTC. Its protein is CASSLEGCSEQYF. Looking up the rest from reference TRBV5-1 and TRBJ2-7 gives the full variable domain: KAGVTQTPRYLIKTRGQQVTLSCSPISGHRSVSWYQQTPGQGLQFLFEYFSETQRNKGNFPGRFSGRQFSNSRSEMNVSTLELGDSALYLCASSLEGCSEQYFGPGTRLTVT.